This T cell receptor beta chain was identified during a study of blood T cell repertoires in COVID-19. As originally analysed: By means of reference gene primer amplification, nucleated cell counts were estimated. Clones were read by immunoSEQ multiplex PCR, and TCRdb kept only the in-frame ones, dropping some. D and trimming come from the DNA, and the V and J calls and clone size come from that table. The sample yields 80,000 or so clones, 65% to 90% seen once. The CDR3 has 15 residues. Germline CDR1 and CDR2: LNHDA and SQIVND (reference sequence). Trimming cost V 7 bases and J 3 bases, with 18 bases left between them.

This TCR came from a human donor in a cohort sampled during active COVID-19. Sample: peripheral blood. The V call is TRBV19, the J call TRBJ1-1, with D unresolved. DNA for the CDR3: TGTGCCAGTACGGGTATAGGAGGAAGAGACACTGAAGCTTTCTTT. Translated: CASTGIGGRDTEAFF. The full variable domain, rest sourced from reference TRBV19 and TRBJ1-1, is DGGITQSPKYLFRKEGQNVTLSCEQNLNHDAMYWYRQDPGQGLRLIYYSQIVNDFQKGDIAEGYSVSREKKESFPLTVTSAQKNPTAFYLCASTGIGGRDTEAFFGQGTRLTVV.